The 21 T cell receptor beta chains below come from one sample, sequenced in a study of TIL therapy for anti-PD-1-resistant metastatic lung cancer. This sample's time point: pre-treatment sample, taken before nivolumab and TIL therapy. Sequencing used immunoSEQ v3. Only in-frame clones appear in the TCRdb table, and some are missing; sequencing was by immunoSEQ multiplex PCR. The table includes just under 60,000 clones, more than 60% detected once. The specimen comprised blood, sampled at baseline. These receptors were taken from a person between 30 and 79 years old with non-small cell lung cancer.

The rearrangement links TRBV2 to TRBJ1-4; no firm D call. Per the germline V gene, CDR1 is SNHLY and CDR2 is FYNNEI. CDR3 length: 14 residues. Trimming stripped 5 bases from V and 8 bases from J, with 15 bases between. The CDR3 here is CASSLPQGGEKLFF. The CDR3 coding sequence is TGTGCCAGCAGTCTCCCCCAAGGAGGGGAAAAACTGTTTTTT.

This clone was seen more than once but under ten times. The chain has TRBV10-2 and TRBJ1-2; D unclear. CDR1 and CDR2 (germline): WSHSY, SAAADI. The CDR3 extends over 12 amino acids. With 4 bases removed from V and 7 bases from J, the gap between germline ends came to 10 bases. CDR3 in DNA: TGCGCCAGCAGTGGGCAGGCGGTTGGCTACACCTTC. This gives the protein CASSGQAVGYTF.

V is TRBV6-5 and J is TRBJ2-7; TRBD2 matches at 8 bases. Germline assignment: CDR1 MNHEY and CDR2 SVGAGI. V shed 5 bases and J 3 bases; nucleotides not matched to a gene: 6. The CDR3 covers 14 residues. In DNA form, the CDR3 reads TGTGCCAGCAGTCGGACTAGCAGGGTCTACGAGCAGTACTTC. This encodes CASSRTSRVYEQYF.

The CDR3 spells CASSPLYGSNQPQHF. CDR3 in DNA: TGTGCCAGCTCACCACTCTACGGTAGCAATCAGCCCCAGCATTTT. V and J are TRBV18 and TRBJ1-5, with D unresolved. CDR3 size: 15 residues. V gave up 1 base and J gave up 0 bases, with 7 bases separating them. Germline lookup yields CDR1 KGHSH and CDR2 LQKENI.

The J gene is TRBJ2-2, the V gene TRBV19, with D perhaps TRBD1 (6 bases). Germline lookup yields CDR1 LNHDA and CDR2 SQIVND (reference sequence). The CDR3 runs 15 residues. The V gene lost 6 bases and the J gene lost 1 base, with 12 bases spanning the gap. This CDR3 reads CASRPGTLNTGELFF. The CDR3 nucleotides are TGTGCCAGTAGGCCCGGGACACTGAACACCGGGGAGCTGTTTTTT. The full variable domain, its missing parts supplied by reference TRBV19 and TRBJ2-2, is DGGITQSPKYLFRKEGQNVTLSCEQNLNHDAMYWYRQDPGQGLRLIYYSQIVNDFQKGDIAEGYSVSREKKESFPLTVTSAQKNPTAFYLCASRPGTLNTGELFFGEGSRLTVL.

V usage is TRBV18 and J usage is TRBJ1-1; 9 bases agree with TRBD1. Germline V gene data show CDR1 as KGHSH and CDR2 as LQKENI. This CDR3 has 16 amino acids. Trimming removed 2 bases from V and 3 bases from J; junction bases left unmatched: 7. CDR3 sequence reads: CASSPATQGAYTEAFF. In nucleotides, the CDR3 is TGTGCCAGCTCACCAGCGACACAGGGGGCGTACACTGAAGCTTTCTTT.

This sequence joins TRBV7-6 and TRBJ2-5, with D perhaps TRBD2 (6 bases). The germline CDR1 and CDR2 sequences are SGHVS and FNYEAQ. The CDR3 is 17 amino acids. V lost 5 bases and J 2 bases, leaving 21 bases between the germline ends. CDR3 sequence: CASSMGGTLYTQETQYF. The CDR3 DNA sequence: TGTGCCAGCAGCATGGGAGGAACCCTTTACACTCAAGAGACCCAGTACTTC.

The chain carries TRBV7-3 and TRBJ2-3; a weak D match, TRBD1 (6 bases). The CDR3 has 15 residues. CDR1 SGHTA and CDR2 FQGTGA come from the germline V gene. The ends were cut back, 4 bases at V and 0 bases at J, with 11 bases in the middle. This chain's CDR3 is CASSSGQTSTDTQYF. For the CDR3, the DNA is TGTGCCAGCAGCTCGGGACAAACTAGCACAGATACGCAGTATTTT. Looking up the rest from reference TRBV7-3 and TRBJ2-3 gives the full variable domain: GAGVSQTPSNKVTEKGKYVELRCDPISGHTALYWYRQSLGQGPEFLIYFQGTGAADDSGLPNDRFFAVRPEGSVSTLKIQRTERGDSAVYLCASSSGQTSTDTQYFGPGTRLTVL.

The chain employs TRBV5-4 and TRBJ1-2; TRBD1 might be the D (6 bases). Germline V CDR1 and CDR2: SGHNT, YYREEE (reference sequence). The CDR3 has 15 residues. Trimming pared 0 bases from V and 2 bases from J, leaving 11 bases between. This CDR3 is CASSLVLTGNYGYTF. In DNA, the CDR3 is TGTGCCAGCAGCTTGGTACTGACAGGCAACTATGGCTACACCTTC.

This clone was recorded once. The genes are TRBV6-6 and TRBJ2-6; D call uncertain. Germline V CDR1 and CDR2: MNHNY, SVGAGI (reference sequence). Trimming removed 4 bases from V and 0 bases from J, with 7 bases in between. This CDR3 comprises 15 residues. The CDR3 protein is CASSWSISGANVLTF. CDR3 bases: TGTGCCAGCAGTTGGTCCATCTCTGGGGCCAACGTCCTGACTTTC.

The chain has TRBV18 and TRBJ1-6; D is unresolved. With 3 bases removed from V and 0 bases from J, the gap between germline ends came to 3 bases. This CDR3 has 14 residues. Per germline, CDR1 KGHSH and CDR2 LQKENI. CDR3 loop: CASSPSSYNSPLHF. CDR3 bases: TGTGCCAGCTCACCGAGCTCCTATAATTCACCCCTCCACTTT.

The chain employs TRBV7-2 and TRBJ1-2; 8 bases agree with TRBD1. V trimming: 1 base; J trimming: 4 bases; junction bases outside the gene matches: 14. The CDR3 has 18 residues. The germline gives CDR1 SGHTA, CDR2 FQGNSA. In DNA, the CDR3 is TGTGCCAGCAGCTTAGTTGGGACAGGAGCCAAAGGACTCTATGGCTACACCTTC. Protein sequence: CASSLVGTGAKGLYGYTF.

The chain combines TRBV18 with TRBJ1-2; a weak D match, TRBD1 (6 bases). CDR3 length: 14 residues. Germline loops: CDR1 KGHSH, CDR2 LQKENI. V lost 3 bases to trimming and J lost 5 bases, with 13 bases between them. The CDR3 sequence: CASSPTGSPYGYTF. The CDR3 region has the DNA TGTGCCAGCTCACCCACAGGGTCTCCTTATGGCTACACCTTC.

The chain carries TRBV27 and TRBJ1-1; 7 nucleotides line up with TRBD1. Germline CDR1 MNHEY, CDR2 SMNVEV (reference sequence). V lost 4 bases to trimming and J lost 4 bases; unmatched junction nucleotides: 6. CDR3 length equals 14 residues. Here the CDR3 DNA reads TGTGCCAGCAGTTCTCCAGGGGGACCCACTGAAGCTTTCTTT. This codes for CASSSPGGPTEAFF.

This clone was seen a single time. The rearrangement joins TRBV5-5 to TRBJ2-7; tentative D call: TRBD1 (5 bases). In germline, CDR1 is SGHKS, CDR2 YYEKEE (reference sequence). V was cut by 0 bases and J by 3 bases, with 7 bases left in between. This CDR3 is built from 13 residues. The chain's CDR3 is CASSLEGYYEQYF. DNA of the CDR3: TGTGCCAGCAGCTTGGAGGGGTACTACGAGCAGTACTTC.

The chain couples TRBV4-1 to TRBJ2-4, with D tentatively TRBD1 or TRBD2 (6 bases each). V was trimmed by 1 base and J by 4 bases, leaving 8 bases between them. This CDR3 is 14 amino acids long. Per the germline V gene, CDR1 is MGHRA and CDR2 is YSYEKL. DNA for the CDR3: TGCGCCAGCAGCCAAGGCGGGACAAAAAACATTCAGTACTTC. This gives the protein CASSQGGTKNIQYF.

The rearrangement uses TRBV6-1 and TRBJ1-1, with D unresolved. Per germline, CDR1 MNHNS and CDR2 SASEGT. Trimming took off 4 bases at V and 2 bases at J, with 8 bases between the two ends. The CDR3 is 13 amino acids. In DNA, the CDR3 is TGTGCCAGCAGTGGCAGAAGAAACACTGAAGCTTTCTTT. This codes for CASSGRRNTEAFF.

This chain connects TRBV5-1 to TRBJ1-6, with D unclear. The CDR3 has 15 amino acids. CDR1 and CDR2 from the germline V gene are SGHRS and YFSETQ. With 4 bases removed from V and 5 bases from J, the gap between germline ends came to 13 bases. The CDR3 spells CASSQDVSNNSPLHF. CDR3 DNA sequence: TGCGCCAGCAGCCAGGACGTCAGTAATAATTCACCCCTCCACTTT.

The chain links TRBV6-4 to TRBJ2-7, with a tentative D call TRBD2 (6 bases). The CDR3 is 17 amino acids. Trimming shortened V by 1 base and J by 6 bases, and 22 bases separated the two germline ends. Germline loops: CDR1 MRHNA, CDR2 SNTAGT. The DNA of the CDR3 is TGTGCCAGCAGTGACTTGAACAAGGAGGGGTGGGAGAGCGAGCAGTACTTC. This codes for CASSDLNKEGWESEQYF.

This clone was seen a few times. V and J are TRBV18 and TRBJ1-5, with 8 positions matching TRBD1. V lost 3 bases and J lost 6; bases outside the gene matches: 13. The V gene's germline CDR1 is KGHSH and CDR2 LQKENI. The CDR3 loop spans 17 amino acids. The CDR3 bases are TGTGCCAGCTCACCGCAACACGGGACAGGAGGCGCTCAGCCCCAGCATTTT. Protein sequence: CASSPQHGTGGAQPQHF. The variable domain in full, completed from reference TRBV18 and TRBJ1-5, reads NAGVMQNPRHLVRRRGQEARLRCSPMKGHSHVYWYRQLPEEGLKFMVYLQKENIIDESGMPKERFSAEFPKEGPSILRIQQVVRGDSAAYFCASSPQHGTGGAQPQHFGDGTRLSIL.

V gene TRBV27 combines with J gene TRBJ2-7; 11 bases line up with TRBD1. Germline assignment: CDR1 MNHEY and CDR2 SMNVEV (reference sequence). CDR3 length: 14 amino acids. The ends lost 2 bases at V and 7 bases at J; junction bases unmatched: 4. This chain's CDR3 is CASSLAGTGGEQYF. CDR3 nucleotide sequence: TGTGCCAGCAGTTTAGCGGGGACAGGGGGTGAGCAGTACTTC.